This entry concerns a single T cell receptor beta chain. With 1 base removed from V and 2 bases from J, the gap between germline ends came to 16 bases. The CDR3 is made up of 17 amino acids. Per the germline V gene, CDR1 is LGHDT and CDR2 is YNNKEL (reference sequence). These data belong to a study of control samples from healthy donors and cancer patients. Only in-frame clones appear in the TCRdb table, and some are missing; sequencing was by immunoSEQ multiplex PCR. The table lists roughly 170,000 clones, 85% to 95% of them singletons. The receptor comes from a woman younger than 35 in good health. Specimen: blood. This chain connects TRBV3-1 (or the pseudogene TRBV3-2) to TRBJ2-3; D might be TRBD2 (5 bases). CDR3 amino acids: CASSQVLRRSLTDTQYF. Written as DNA, the CDR3 is TGTGCCAGCAGCCAAGTTCTGCGGAGGTCCCTCACAGATACGCAGTATTTT.